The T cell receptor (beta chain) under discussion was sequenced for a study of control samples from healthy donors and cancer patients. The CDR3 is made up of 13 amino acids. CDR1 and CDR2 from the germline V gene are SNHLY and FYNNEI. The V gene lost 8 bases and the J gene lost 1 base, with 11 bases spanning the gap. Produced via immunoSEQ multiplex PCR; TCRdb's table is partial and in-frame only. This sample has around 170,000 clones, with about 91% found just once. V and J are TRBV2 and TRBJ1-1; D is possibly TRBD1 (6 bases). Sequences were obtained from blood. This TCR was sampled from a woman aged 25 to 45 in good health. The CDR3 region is CASGRGSNTEAFF. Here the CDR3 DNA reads TGTGCCAGCGGCAGGGGCTCGAACACTGAAGCTTTCTTT.